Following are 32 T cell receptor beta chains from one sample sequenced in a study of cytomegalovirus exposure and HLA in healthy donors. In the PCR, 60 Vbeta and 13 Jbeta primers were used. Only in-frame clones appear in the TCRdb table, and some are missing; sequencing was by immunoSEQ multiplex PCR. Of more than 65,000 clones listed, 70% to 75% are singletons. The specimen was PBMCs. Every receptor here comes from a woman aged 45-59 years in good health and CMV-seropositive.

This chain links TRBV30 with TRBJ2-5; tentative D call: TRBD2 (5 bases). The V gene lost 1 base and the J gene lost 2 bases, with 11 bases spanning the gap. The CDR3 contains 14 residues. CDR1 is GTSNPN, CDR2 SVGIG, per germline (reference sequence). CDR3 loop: CAWSELGRQETQYF. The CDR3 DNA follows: TGTGCCTGGAGTGAACTTGGGAGACAAGAGACCCAGTACTTC.

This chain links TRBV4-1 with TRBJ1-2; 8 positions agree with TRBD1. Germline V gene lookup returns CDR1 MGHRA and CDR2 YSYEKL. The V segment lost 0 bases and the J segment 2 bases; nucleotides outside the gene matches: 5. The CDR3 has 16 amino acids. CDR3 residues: CASSQDAQGANYGYTF. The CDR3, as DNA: TGCGCCAGCAGCCAAGATGCCCAGGGGGCGAACTATGGCTACACCTTC.

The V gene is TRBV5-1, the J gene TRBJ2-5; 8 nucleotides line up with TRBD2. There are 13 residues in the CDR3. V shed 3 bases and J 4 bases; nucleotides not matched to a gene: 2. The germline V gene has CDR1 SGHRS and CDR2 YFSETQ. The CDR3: CASSSLAAETQYF. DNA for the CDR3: TGCGCCAGCAGCTCACTAGCGGCAGAGACCCAGTACTTC.

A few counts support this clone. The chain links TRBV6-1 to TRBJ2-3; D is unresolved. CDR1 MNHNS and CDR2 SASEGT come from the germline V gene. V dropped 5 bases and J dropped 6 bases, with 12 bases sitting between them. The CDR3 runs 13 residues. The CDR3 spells CASSNEAVDTQYF. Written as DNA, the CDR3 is TGTGCCAGCAGTAACGAGGCGGTGGATACGCAGTATTTT.

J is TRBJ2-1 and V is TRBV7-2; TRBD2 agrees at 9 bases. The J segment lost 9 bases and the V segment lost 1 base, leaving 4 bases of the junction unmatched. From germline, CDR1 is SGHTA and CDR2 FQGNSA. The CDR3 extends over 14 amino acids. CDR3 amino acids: CASSLGGRAGEQFF. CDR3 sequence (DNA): TGTGCCAGCAGCTTAGGCGGGAGGGCCGGTGAGCAGTTCTTC.

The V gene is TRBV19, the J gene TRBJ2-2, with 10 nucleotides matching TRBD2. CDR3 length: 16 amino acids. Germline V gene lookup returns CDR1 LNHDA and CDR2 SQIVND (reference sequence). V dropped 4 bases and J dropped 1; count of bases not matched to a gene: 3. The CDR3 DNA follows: TGTGCCAGTAGTACACGGACTAGCGGGAACACCGGGGAGCTGTTTTTT. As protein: CASSTRTSGNTGELFF.

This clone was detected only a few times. The CDR3 spells CSVFGTPGQVEPTQYF. In DNA form, the CDR3 reads TGCAGCGTTTTTGGTACTCCGGGACAGGTGGAACCGACGCAGTACTTC. V and J are TRBV29-1 and TRBJ2-5, with TRBD1 matching over 8 bases. J gave up 11 bases and V 5 bases, and 22 bases lay outside the gene matches. CDR3 size: 16 residues. Germline V gene data show CDR1 as SQVTM and CDR2 as ANQGSEA.

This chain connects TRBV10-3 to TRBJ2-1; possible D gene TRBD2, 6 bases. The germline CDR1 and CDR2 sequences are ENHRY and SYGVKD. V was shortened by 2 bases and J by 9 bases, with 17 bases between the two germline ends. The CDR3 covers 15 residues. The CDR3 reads CAISERRDPASEQFF. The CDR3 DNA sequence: TGTGCCATCAGTGAGCGGCGGGACCCGGCCAGTGAGCAGTTCTTC.

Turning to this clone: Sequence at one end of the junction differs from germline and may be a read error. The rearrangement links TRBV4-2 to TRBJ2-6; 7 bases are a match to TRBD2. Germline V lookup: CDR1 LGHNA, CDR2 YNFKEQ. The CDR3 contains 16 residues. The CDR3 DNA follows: TGTGCCAACAGCCAAGAGGGAGGGGCTGGGGCCAACGTCCTGACTTTC. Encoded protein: CANSQEGGAGANVLTF.

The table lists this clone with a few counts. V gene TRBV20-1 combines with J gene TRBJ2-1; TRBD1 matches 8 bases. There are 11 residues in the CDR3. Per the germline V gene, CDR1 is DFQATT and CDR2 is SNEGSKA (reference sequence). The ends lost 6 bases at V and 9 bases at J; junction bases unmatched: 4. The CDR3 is CSATDRGEQFF. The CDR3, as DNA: TGCAGTGCGACCGACAGGGGTGAGCAGTTCTTC.

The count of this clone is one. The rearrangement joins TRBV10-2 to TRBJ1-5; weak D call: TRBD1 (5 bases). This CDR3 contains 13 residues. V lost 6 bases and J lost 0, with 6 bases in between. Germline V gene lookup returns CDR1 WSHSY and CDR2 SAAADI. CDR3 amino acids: CASRDNSNQPQHF. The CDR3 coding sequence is TGCGCCAGCAGGGACAATAGCAATCAGCCCCAGCATTTT.

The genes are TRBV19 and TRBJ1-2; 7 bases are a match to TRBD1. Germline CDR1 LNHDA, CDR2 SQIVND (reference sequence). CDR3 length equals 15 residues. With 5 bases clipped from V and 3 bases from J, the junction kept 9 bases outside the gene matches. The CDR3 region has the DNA TGTGCCAGTAGTCCCACCCAGGGGGGATACTATGGCTACACCTTC. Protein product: CASSPTQGGYYGYTF.

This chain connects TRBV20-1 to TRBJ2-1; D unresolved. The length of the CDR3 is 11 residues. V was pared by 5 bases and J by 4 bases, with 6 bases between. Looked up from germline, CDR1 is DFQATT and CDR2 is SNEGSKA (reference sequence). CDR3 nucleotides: TGCAGTGCTGCTAATTACAATGAGCAGTTCTTC. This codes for CSAANYNEQFF.

In DNA form, the CDR3 reads TGTGCCAGCTCAGCAGTAGCGGGGGACGAGCAGTACTTC. Translated: CASSAVAGDEQYF. V usage is TRBV18 and J usage is TRBJ2-7, with TRBD2 identical over 9 bases. The CDR3 sequence is 13 residues long. Germline CDR1 reads KGHSH; CDR2 reads LQKENI. J gave up 5 bases and V 5 bases, and 4 bases lay outside the gene matches.

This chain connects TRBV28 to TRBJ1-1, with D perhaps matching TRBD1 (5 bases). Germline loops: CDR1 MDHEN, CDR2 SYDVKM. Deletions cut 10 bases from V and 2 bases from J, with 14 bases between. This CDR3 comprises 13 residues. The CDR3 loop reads CATKRWGNTEAFF. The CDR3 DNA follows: TGTGCCACCAAGAGGTGGGGCAACACTGAAGCTTTCTTT.

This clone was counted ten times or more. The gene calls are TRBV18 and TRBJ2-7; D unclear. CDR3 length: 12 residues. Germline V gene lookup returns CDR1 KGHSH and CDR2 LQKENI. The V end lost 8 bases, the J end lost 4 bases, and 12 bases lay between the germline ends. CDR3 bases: TGTGCCAGCACCGACACCCTTTACGAGCAGTACTTC. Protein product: CASTDTLYEQYF.

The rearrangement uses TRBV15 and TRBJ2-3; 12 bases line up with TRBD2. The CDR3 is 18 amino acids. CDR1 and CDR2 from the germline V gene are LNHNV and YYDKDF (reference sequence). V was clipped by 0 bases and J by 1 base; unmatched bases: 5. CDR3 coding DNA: TGTGCCACCAGCAGAGAACCCCGACTAGCGGGAGGCACAGATACGCAGTATTTT. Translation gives CATSREPRLAGGTDTQYF.

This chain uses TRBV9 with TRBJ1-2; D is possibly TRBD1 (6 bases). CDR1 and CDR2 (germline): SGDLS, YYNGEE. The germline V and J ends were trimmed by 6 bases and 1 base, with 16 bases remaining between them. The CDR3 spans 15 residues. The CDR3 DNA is TGTGCCAGCACCCCCGTTGGGACAAGTAACTATGGCTACACCTTC. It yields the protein CASTPVGTSNYGYTF.

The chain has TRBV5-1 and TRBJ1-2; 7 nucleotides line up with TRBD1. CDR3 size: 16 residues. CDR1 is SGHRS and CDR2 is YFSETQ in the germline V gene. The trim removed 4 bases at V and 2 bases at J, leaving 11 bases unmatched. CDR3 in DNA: TGCGCCAGCAGCCCCGGGACAGCATCCTTAAACTATGGCTACACCTTC. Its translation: CASSPGTASLNYGYTF. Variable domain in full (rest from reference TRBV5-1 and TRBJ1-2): KAGVTQTPRYLIKTRGQQVTLSCSPISGHRSVSWYQQTPGQGLQFLFEYFSETQRNKGNFPGRFSGRQFSNSRSEMNVSTLELGDSALYLCASSPGTASLNYGYTFGSGTRLTVV.

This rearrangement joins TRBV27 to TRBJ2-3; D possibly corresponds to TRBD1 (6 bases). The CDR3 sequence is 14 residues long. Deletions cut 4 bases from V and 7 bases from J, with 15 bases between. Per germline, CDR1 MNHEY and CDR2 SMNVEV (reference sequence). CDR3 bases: TGTGCCAGCAGTTCTGGACAGCCCCCGAATACGCAGTATTTT. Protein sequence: CASSSGQPPNTQYF.

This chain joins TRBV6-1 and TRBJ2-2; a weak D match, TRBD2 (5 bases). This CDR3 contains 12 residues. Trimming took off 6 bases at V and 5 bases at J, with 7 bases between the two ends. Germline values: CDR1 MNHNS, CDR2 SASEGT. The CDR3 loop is CASRRVTGELFF. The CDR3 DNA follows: TGTGCCAGCAGGAGGGTAACCGGGGAGCTGTTTTTT.

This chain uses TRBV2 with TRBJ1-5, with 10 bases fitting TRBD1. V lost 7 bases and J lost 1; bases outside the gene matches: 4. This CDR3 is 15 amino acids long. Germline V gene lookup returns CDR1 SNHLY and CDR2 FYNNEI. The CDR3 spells CASTRTGGSNQPQHF. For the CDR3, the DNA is TGTGCCAGCACTCGGACAGGGGGGAGCAATCAGCCCCAGCATTTT.

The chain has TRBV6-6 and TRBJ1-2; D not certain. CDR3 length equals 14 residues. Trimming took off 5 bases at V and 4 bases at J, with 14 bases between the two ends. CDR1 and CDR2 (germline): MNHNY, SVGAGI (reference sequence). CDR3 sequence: CASSPTLNGYGYTF. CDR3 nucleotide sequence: TGTGCCAGCAGTCCGACTTTGAATGGCTATGGCTACACCTTC.

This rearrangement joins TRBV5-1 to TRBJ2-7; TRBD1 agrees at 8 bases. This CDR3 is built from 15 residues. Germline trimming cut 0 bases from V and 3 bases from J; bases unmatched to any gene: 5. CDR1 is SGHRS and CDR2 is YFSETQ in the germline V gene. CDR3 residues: CASSLGFGTGYEQYF. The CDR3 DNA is TGCGCCAGCAGCTTGGGATTTGGGACAGGCTACGAGCAGTACTTC.

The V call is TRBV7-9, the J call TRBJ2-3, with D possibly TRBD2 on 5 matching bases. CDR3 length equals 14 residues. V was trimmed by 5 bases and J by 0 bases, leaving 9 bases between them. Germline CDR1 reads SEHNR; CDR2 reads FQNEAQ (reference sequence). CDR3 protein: CASSRGSSTDTQYF. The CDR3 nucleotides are TGTGCCAGCAGCCGAGGGTCTAGCACAGATACGCAGTATTTT.

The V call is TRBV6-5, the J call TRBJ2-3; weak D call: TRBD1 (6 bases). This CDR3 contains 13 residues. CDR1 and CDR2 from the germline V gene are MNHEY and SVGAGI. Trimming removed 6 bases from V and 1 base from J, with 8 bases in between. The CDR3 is CASRGAGTDTQYF. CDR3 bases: TGTGCCAGCAGGGGGGCGGGCACAGATACGCAGTATTTT.

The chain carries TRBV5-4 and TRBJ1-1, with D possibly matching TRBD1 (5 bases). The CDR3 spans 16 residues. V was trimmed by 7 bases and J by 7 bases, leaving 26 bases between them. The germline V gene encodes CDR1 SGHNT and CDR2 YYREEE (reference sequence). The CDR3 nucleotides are TGTGCCAGCTTACAAACCCCAAATCGGGGGACCGGTGAAGCTTTCTTT. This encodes CASLQTPNRGTGEAFF.

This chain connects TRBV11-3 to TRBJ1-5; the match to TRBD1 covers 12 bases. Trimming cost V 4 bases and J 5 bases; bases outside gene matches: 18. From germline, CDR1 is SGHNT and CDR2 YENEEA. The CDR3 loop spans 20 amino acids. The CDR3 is CASSSRDRGLSTKGDQPQHF. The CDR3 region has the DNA TGTGCCAGCAGCTCCCGGGACAGGGGGCTTTCCACAAAAGGGGATCAGCCCCAGCATTTT.

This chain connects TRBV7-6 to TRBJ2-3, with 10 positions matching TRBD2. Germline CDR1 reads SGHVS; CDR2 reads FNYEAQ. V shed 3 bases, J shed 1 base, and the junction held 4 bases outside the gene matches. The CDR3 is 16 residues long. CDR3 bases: TGTGCCAGCAGCTTTTTTACTAGCGGGGGCACAGATACGCAGTATTTT. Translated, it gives CASSFFTSGGTDTQYF.

The CDR3, as DNA: TGTGCCAGCAGTGAAAAGGGGGATAGTGGTGAAGCTTTCTTT. It encodes CASSEKGDSGEAFF. This sequence joins TRBV6-4 and TRBJ1-1; a possible D gene is TRBD1 (6 bases). Between the trimmed V and J ends, which lost 3 bases and 7 bases, there was a span of 15 bases. Germline CDR1 and CDR2: MRHNA and SNTAGT. This CDR3 contains 14 residues.

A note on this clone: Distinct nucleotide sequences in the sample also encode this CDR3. In DNA, the CDR3 is TGTGCCAGCAGTGACTCAGGGAGCTCCTACAATGAGCAGTTCTTC. Translating it yields CASSDSGSSYNEQFF. This chain joins TRBV6-4 and TRBJ2-1; D possibly corresponds to TRBD2 (5 bases). Trimming stripped 0 bases from V and 0 bases from J, with 6 bases between. CDR1 is MRHNA, CDR2 SNTAGT, per germline. The CDR3 covers 15 residues.

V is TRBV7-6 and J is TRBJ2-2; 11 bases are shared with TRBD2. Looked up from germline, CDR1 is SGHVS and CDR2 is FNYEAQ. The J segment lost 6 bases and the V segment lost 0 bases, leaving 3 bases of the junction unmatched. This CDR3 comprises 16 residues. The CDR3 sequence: CASSLATSGIPGELFF. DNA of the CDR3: TGTGCCAGCAGCTTAGCGACTAGCGGGATACCCGGGGAGCTGTTTTTT.